This is a list of T cell receptor beta chains from one sample in a study of blood T cell repertoires in COVID-19. Data came from immunoSEQ multiplex PCR; TCRdb stores just in-frame clones and leaves some out. The sample consists of some 190,000 clones, 85% to 90% of them appearing once. Sequenced input: peripheral blood. The receptors stem from a person between 65 and 79 years old with COVID-19, enrolled during active disease. Both conserved end residues are part of each CDR3. The order of the fields is V gene, D gene, J gene, CDR3 protein. The D gene is left open where the match is weak.

V gene: TRBV27
D gene: TRBD2
J gene: TRBJ2-1
CDR3 protein: CASGMWLAGNEQFF

V gene: TRBV10-2
D gene: TRBD1
J gene: TRBJ1-4
CDR3 protein: CASGYPGTGNEKLFF

V gene: TRBV6-5
D gene: TRBD1
J gene: TRBJ2-2
CDR3 protein: CASRGTGGWTGELFF

V gene: TRBV21-1
D gene: .
J gene: TRBJ1-1
CDR3 protein: CASSRTGGEAFF

V gene: TRBV7-2
D gene: TRBD2
J gene: TRBJ2-7
CDR3 protein: CASSPHSGVFISSYEQYF

V gene: TRBV6-5
D gene: .
J gene: TRBJ2-7
CDR3 protein: CASSYSALYEQYF

V gene: TRBV7-2
D gene: TRBD2
J gene: TRBJ2-3
CDR3 protein: CASSSRLAGGLDTQYF

V gene: TRBV23-1
D gene: TRBD1
J gene: TRBJ2-3
CDR3 protein: CASTPGQGGSTDTQYF

V gene: TRBV18
D gene: .
J gene: TRBJ2-7
CDR3 protein: CASSGQTGYEQYF

V gene: TRBV2
D gene: .
J gene: TRBJ2-4
CDR3 protein: CASSEMSSGKNIQYF

V gene: TRBV27
D gene: .
J gene: TRBJ2-7
CDR3 protein: CASTRSATRGSSYEQYF

V gene: TRBV15
D gene: .
J gene: TRBJ1-5
CDR3 protein: CATSHRLNQPQHF

V gene: TRBV7-6
D gene: .
J gene: TRBJ2-7
CDR3 protein: CASSLDQGLYF

V gene: TRBV7-9
D gene: .
J gene: TRBJ1-2
CDR3 protein: CASSTWDILGPTF

V gene: TRBV7-9
D gene: .
J gene: TRBJ2-5
CDR3 protein: CASSFGQQETQYF

V gene: TRBV4-2
D gene: TRBD1
J gene: TRBJ1-5
CDR3 protein: CASSQEGRGISNQPQHF

V gene: TRBV6-5
D gene: .
J gene: TRBJ2-7
CDR3 protein: CASGATYEQYF

V gene: TRBV30
D gene: .
J gene: TRBJ1-2
CDR3 protein: CAWSVRQGVYNYGYTF

V gene: TRBV19
D gene: .
J gene: TRBJ1-2
CDR3 protein: CASSLQGNYGYTF

V gene: TRBV7-5
D gene: .
J gene: TRBJ2-7
CDR3 protein: CARSSGKRGRPTYEQYF

V gene: TRBV9
D gene: .
J gene: TRBJ2-3
CDR3 protein: CASSVSGGGADTQYF

V gene: TRBV2
D gene: .
J gene: TRBJ2-1
CDR3 protein: CASSAAREWEQFF

V gene: TRBV18
D gene: TRBD2
J gene: TRBJ2-1
CDR3 protein: CASSSQRLAGGEEQFF

V gene: TRBV30
D gene: TRBD1
J gene: TRBJ1-1
CDR3 protein: CAWGGTQGAAFF

V gene: TRBV7-8
D gene: .
J gene: TRBJ1-2
CDR3 protein: CASSRNREGGYTF

V gene: TRBV7-3
D gene: TRBD1
J gene: TRBJ2-2
CDR3 protein: CASSPTSGSWTGSTGELFF

V gene: TRBV2
D gene: TRBD1
J gene: TRBJ1-5
CDR3 protein: CASQNRGGPQHF

V gene: TRBV21-1
D gene: .
J gene: TRBJ1-1
CDR3 protein: CASSKRKGAATEAFF

V gene: TRBV11-2
D gene: .
J gene: TRBJ2-5
CDR3 protein: CASSWGGTPYQETQYF

V gene: TRBV6-6
D gene: .
J gene: TRBJ2-7
CDR3 protein: CASRDTTYEQYF

V gene: TRBV5-4
D gene: TRBD1
J gene: TRBJ2-5
CDR3 protein: CASSLRQGMETQYF

V gene: TRBV12-3/TRBV12-4
D gene: .
J gene: TRBJ1-6
CDR3 protein: CASSQGFNSPLHF

V gene: TRBV7-9
D gene: TRBD1
J gene: TRBJ2-7
CDR3 protein: CASSQTGGKIYEQYF

V gene: TRBV3-1/TRBV3-2
D gene: TRBD2
J gene: TRBJ2-3
CDR3 protein: CASSQDPLAGLGYTQYF

V gene: TRBV5-8
D gene: TRBD1
J gene: TRBJ2-7
CDR3 protein: CASSPAARTGGYEQYF

V gene: TRBV5-4
D gene: TRBD1
J gene: TRBJ1-1
CDR3 protein: CASSLDRGEAFF

V gene: TRBV5-1
D gene: .
J gene: TRBJ2-5
CDR3 protein: CASSLGLIQETQYF

V gene: TRBV27
D gene: .
J gene: TRBJ2-7
CDR3 protein: CASSPLEGGKYEQYF

V gene: TRBV7-2
D gene: .
J gene: TRBJ1-2
CDR3 protein: CASRARGSGTGYTF

V gene: TRBV7-2
D gene: TRBD2
J gene: TRBJ2-3
CDR3 protein: CASSSTWTSTADTQYF

V gene: TRBV13
D gene: .
J gene: TRBJ2-3
CDR3 protein: CASSFRGFTDTQYF

V gene: TRBV3-1/TRBV3-2
D gene: .
J gene: TRBJ1-2
CDR3 protein: CASRLSGSDYGYTF

V gene: TRBV6-4
D gene: .
J gene: TRBJ2-1
CDR3 protein: CASSEFRGLEQFF

V gene: TRBV25-1
D gene: .
J gene: TRBJ2-1
CDR3 protein: CASRLVDGGKQFF

V gene: TRBV2
D gene: TRBD1
J gene: TRBJ2-7
CDR3 protein: CASRNPLRQGEQYF